The source of this T cell receptor beta chain is a study of CD8 T cells in ankylosing spondylitis. The study, taken as a whole, reports: Disease-linked clones were CD8+ and relatively rare in peripheral blood. Certain motif variants had earlier been reported in reactive arthritis synovial fluid and blood. Blood of patients with ankylosing spondylitis appeared to be characterized by a TCR beta motif of several highly homologous variants.

As to this clonotype: Its antigen is not known.

TCRdb reprocessed the 5' RACE reads via MiXCR and lists one record per CDR3 protein. The data hold 200,000 to 300,000 distinct CDR3 sequences, with about 10% observed a single time. Sequenced sample: blood, either unsorted or a sorted T cell fraction (not recorded which). The receptor was isolated from a male donor with ankylosing spondylitis or in good health (not recorded which).

CDR3 protein: CASSQSKGSSGRRGTDTQYF. DNA of the CDR3: TGTGCCAGCAGCCAATCAAAGGGATCATCAGGGAGACGGGGCACAGATACGCAGTATTTT. The chain recombines TRBV4-2 with TRBJ2-3; either TRBD1 or TRBD2 may fit D (5 bases each). The CDR3 is 20 residues long. CDR1 and CDR2 (germline): LGHNA, YNFKEQ. Trimming shortened V by 2 bases and J by 1 base, and 25 bases separated the two germline ends.